This is a list of T cell receptor beta chains from one sample in a study of blood T cell repertoires in COVID-19. Some clones are missing from TCRdb's copy, which holds only in-frame ones; the method was immunoSEQ multiplex PCR. The table lists some 130,000 clones, over 75% of them singletons. What was sequenced was peripheral blood. The source of these receptors is a man between 65 and 85 years old with active COVID-19. CDR3s include the opening cysteine and the closing phenylalanine or tryptophan. D genes are given only for firm matches. The size entry is marked missing in some rows and otherwise reads once, few, many or a size class.

NA	TRBJ2-7	NA	TRBV18	CASSPRQGIDEQYF	TGTGCCAGCTCACCTCGGCAGGGTATCGACGAGCAGTACTTC
NA	TRBJ2-5	TRBD2	TRBV28	CASSGRLALEETQYF	TGTGCCAGCAGTGGGAGACTAGCGCTAGAAGAGACCCAGTACTTC
NA	TRBJ1-3	TRBD1	TRBV29-1	CSVEDLNRGESGNTIYF	TGCAGCGTTGAAGATCTTAACAGGGGGGAATCTGGAAACACCATATATTTT
NA	TRBJ1-2	NA	TRBV6-4	CASSDSIQPSNYGYTF	TGTGCCAGCAGTGACTCGATACAGCCATCTAACTATGGCTACACCTTC
NA	TRBJ1-2	NA	TRBV7-2	CASSFDRTTPRHGYTF	TGTGCCAGCAGCTTTGACAGGACAACCCCACGTCATGGCTACACCTTC
NA	TRBJ1-2	TRBD1	TRBV28	CASSSGQGALGYTF	TGTGCCAGCAGTTCTGGACAGGGGGCGCTTGGCTACACCTTC
NA	TRBJ1-3	NA	TRBV6-5	CATTQAGANTIYF	TGTGCCACCACGCAGGCAGGGGCGAACACCATATATTTT
NA	TRBJ2-5	TRBD1	TRBV28	CASSHTGGPGETQYF	TGTGCCAGCAGCCATACAGGGGGTCCGGGGGAGACCCAGTACTTC
NA	TRBJ2-5	NA	TRBV30	CAWMGPQETQYF	TGTGCCTGGATGGGGCCTCAAGAGACCCAGTACTTC
NA	TRBJ2-5	NA	TRBV5-5	CASSYRTEEETQYF	TGTGCCAGCAGCTACCGGACAGAAGAAGAGACCCAGTACTTC
few	TRBJ2-7	TRBD1	TRBV7-9	CASSSPDRGNYEQYF	TGTGCCAGCAGCTCCCCGGACAGGGGGAACTACGAGCAGTACTTC
NA	TRBJ2-1	NA	TRBV18	CASSWSRGLGNEQFF	TGTGCCAGCTCGTGGAGTAGGGGCCTAGGCAATGAGCAGTTCTTC
few	TRBJ2-7	TRBD1	TRBV6-5	CASTSDRGYEQYF	TGTGCCAGCACCTCGGACAGGGGCTACGAGCAGTACTTC
few	TRBJ2-7	TRBD1	TRBV7-8	CASSSTGTGAYEQYF	TGTGCCAGCAGCTCCACCGGGACAGGGGCCTACGAGCAGTACTTC
NA	TRBJ2-1	TRBD2	TRBV11-2	CASSPSGRGDEQFF	TGTGCCAGCAGCCCTAGCGGGAGAGGGGATGAGCAGTTCTTC
NA	TRBJ1-1	NA	TRBV7-9	CASNQGGQTTEAFF	TGTGCCAGCAACCAGGGTGGGCAGACCACTGAAGCTTTCTTT
NA	TRBJ1-5	NA	TRBV10-3	CAISEYGGEMSNQPQHF	TGTGCCATCAGTGAGTATGGGGGGGAAATGAGCAATCAGCCCCAGCATTTT
few	TRBJ1-5	NA	TRBV5-6	CASSLRGSNQPQHF	TGTGCCAGCAGCTTGAGGGGGAGCAATCAGCCCCAGCATTTT
NA	TRBJ1-2	TRBD1	TRBV7-9	CASSRDRAVSDYGYTF	TGTGCCAGCAGCCGGGACAGAGCCGTTAGTGACTATGGCTACACCTTC
NA	TRBJ2-3	NA	TRBV10-3	CAISEMLGERSTDTQYF	TGTGCCATCAGTGAAATGTTAGGCGAGAGGAGCACAGATACGCAGTATTTT
NA	TRBJ2-1	NA	TRBV27	CASSLLAALDEQFF	TGTGCCAGCAGTTTGCTAGCTGCATTGGATGAGCAGTTCTTC
NA	TRBJ2-1	TRBD2	TRBV5-1	CASSFGLAGNSYNEQFF	TGCGCCAGCAGCTTTGGACTAGCGGGGAACTCCTACAATGAGCAGTTCTTC
NA	TRBJ2-7	NA	TRBV11-2	CASRPSTELYEQYF	TGTGCCAGCAGACCTTCCACTGAGCTCTACGAGCAGTACTTC
NA	TRBJ2-7	NA	TRBV30	CAWSVPRWEQYF	TGTGCCTGGAGTGTACCTAGGTGGGAGCAGTACTTC
NA	TRBJ1-5	TRBD1	TRBV6-5	CASSKYRGNQPQHF	TGTGCCAGCAGCAAATACAGGGGGAATCAGCCCCAGCATTTT
NA	TRBJ2-1	NA	TRBV7-2	CASSRRGNEQFF	TGTGCCAGCAGCCGGAGGGGTAATGAGCAGTTCTTC
NA	TRBJ1-2	NA	TRBV7-3	CASSSLTSYGYTF	TGTGCCAGCAGCTCGCTGACAAGCTATGGCTACACCTTC
NA	TRBJ1-5	TRBD1	TRBV5-1	CASSLNRQGAQKPQHF	TGCGCCAGCAGCTTGAATAGACAGGGGGCCCAGAAGCCCCAGCATTTT
NA	TRBJ1-6	NA	TRBV15	CATSRDQANSPLHF	TGTGCCACCAGCAGAGATCAGGCTAATTCACCCCTCCACTTT
NA	TRBJ2-3	TRBD2	TRBV4-2	CASSQERASSGSTDTQYF	TGTGCCAGCAGCCAAGAAAGGGCCTCTAGCGGGAGTACAGATACGCAGTATTTT
once	TRBJ2-1	NA	TRBV18	CASSPRDGGEQFF	TGTGCCAGCTCACCACGGGACGGGGGTGAGCAGTTCTTC
NA	TRBJ1-5	TRBD1	TRBV5-8	CASSRTGGKPQHF	TGTGCCAGCAGCCGAACAGGGGGCAAGCCCCAGCATTTT
NA	TRBJ2-5	TRBD2	TRBV6-2/TRBV6-3	CASSYSGLAAQETQYF	TGTGCCAGCAGTTACTCGGGGCTAGCGGCACAAGAGACCCAGTACTTC
NA	TRBJ1-1	NA	TRBV3-1/TRBV3-2	CASSQWGGTEAFF	TGTGCCAGCAGCCAATGGGGGGGGACTGAAGCTTTCTTT
NA	TRBJ2-7	TRBD2	TRBV5-1	CASSRGREDEQYF	TGCGCCAGCAGCCGCGGGAGGGAGGACGAGCAGTACTTC
NA	TRBJ2-7	TRBD1	TRBV27	CASSLGQGSFNEQYF	TGTGCCAGCAGTCTGGGACAGGGGAGCTTCAACGAGCAGTACTTC
NA	TRBJ1-4	TRBD1	TRBV19	CASSMEGQGLLATNEKLFF	TGTGCCAGTAGTATGGAGGGACAGGGTCTGCTAGCAACTAATGAAAAACTGTTTTTT
NA	TRBJ1-1	NA	TRBV18	CASSLGPRTNTEAFF	TGTGCCAGCTCACTAGGCCCGCGGACAAACACTGAAGCTTTCTTT
NA	TRBJ2-7	NA	TRBV5-6	CASSFRTASSYEQYF	TGTGCCAGCAGCTTTAGGACAGCCTCCTCCTACGAGCAGTACTTC
NA	TRBJ1-1	TRBD1	TRBV4-2	CASSQSPGGPGAFF	TGTGCCAGCAGCCAAAGCCCAGGGGGGCCCGGAGCTTTCTTT
NA	TRBJ1-2	NA	TRBV28	CASSLEGRNGYTF	TGTGCCAGCAGTTTAGAAGGGAGGAATGGCTACACCTTC
NA	TRBJ2-5	NA	TRBV5-1	CASSLARGGAETQYF	TGCGCCAGCAGCTTGGCTCGGGGAGGTGCGGAGACCCAGTACTTC
once	TRBJ2-5	NA	TRBV5-6	CASSLGESETQYF	TGTGCCAGCAGCTTAGGGGAATCGGAGACCCAGTACTTC
once	TRBJ2-1	NA	TRBV5-1	CASSPRQTSSYNEQFF	TGCGCCAGCAGCCCCAGACAGACTAGCTCCTACAATGAGCAGTTCTTC
NA	TRBJ2-7	TRBD1	TRBV2	CASRGQSYEQYF	TGTGCCAGCAGGGGACAGTCCTACGAGCAGTACTTC
NA	TRBJ1-1	TRBD1	TRBV5-1	CASSLIPGQIMNTEAFF	TGCGCCAGCAGCTTAATTCCGGGACAGATCATGAACACTGAAGCTTTCTTT
NA	TRBJ2-2	NA	TRBV3-1/TRBV3-2	CASSQVVHTGELFF	TGTGCCAGCAGCCAAGTCGTTCACACCGGGGAGCTGTTTTTT
NA	TRBJ2-1	NA	TRBV10-3	CAIRGEGVWGNEQFF	TGTGCCATCAGGGGAGAGGGAGTTTGGGGTAATGAGCAGTTCTTC
once	TRBJ2-2	NA	TRBV7-2	CASSLRAGAAGELFF	TGTGCCAGCAGCTTAAGGGCAGGGGCCGCCGGGGAGCTGTTTTTT
NA	TRBJ2-2	TRBD2	TRBV27	CASSQPGTSGYTGELFF	TGTGCCAGCAGCCAACCCGGGACTAGCGGTTACACCGGGGAGCTGTTTTTT
NA	TRBJ2-1	TRBD1	TRBV7-9	CASTPTGAGIYEQFF	TGTGCCAGCACCCCGACAGGGGCAGGGATATATGAGCAGTTCTTC
once	TRBJ2-2	TRBD1	TRBV28	CASSLRGTGGRGAVF	TGTGCCAGCAGTTTACGAGGGACAGGAGGCCGGGGAGCTGTTTTT
NA	TRBJ1-1	TRBD1	TRBV7-2	CASGEQGLNTEAFF	TGTGCCAGCGGAGAACAGGGGTTGAACACTGAAGCTTTCTTT
NA	TRBJ2-5	TRBD1	TRBV24-1	CATSDSGQGALQETQYF	TGTGCCACCAGTGATTCTGGACAGGGGGCCCTACAAGAGACCCAGTACTTC
NA	TRBJ2-3	TRBD2	TRBV27	CASSWRLAGGTSTDTQYF	TGTGCCAGCAGTTGGAGACTAGCGGGAGGTACTAGCACAGATACGCAGTATTTT
NA	TRBJ2-2	NA	TRBV7-6	CASSPRGGANTGELFF	TGTGCCAGCAGCCCAAGGGGAGGCGCGAACACCGGGGAGCTGTTTTTT
NA	TRBJ1-4	TRBD1	TRBV3-1/TRBV3-2	CASSLRTGRPEKLFF	TGTGCCAGCAGTCTCAGGACAGGTCGGCCTGAAAAACTGTTTTTT